The 27 T cell receptor beta chains below all came from one sample that was sequenced in a study of T cell repertoires in cytomegalovirus infection (dated by TCRdb to about 2019). In light of the paper, this sample's treatment or condition label describes: in vitro stimulation with specific CMV peptide epitopes to enrich CMV-specific T cells. TCRdb lists the instrument as Illumina HiSeq 1500. TCRdb reworked the public reads: Q25 trimming with fastp, MiXCR clone assembly, productive beta chains retained. Identical CDR3 proteins give one entry, which carries the most common genes and DNA. Across this sample there are approximately 300,000 distinct CDR3 sequences, with 20% to 25% seen only once. Jointly, the top ten make up 10% to 15% of the sample. Their target antigens are unknown. Sequenced here: cultured PBMCs, sampled from culture after CMV antigen stimulation. All receptors derive from a human donor in good health (CMV status not recorded). Some clones in this sample may be carry-over from other donors' samples.

This chain connects TRBV25-1 to TRBJ2-7; the match to TRBD1 covers 9 bases. The germline V gene has CDR1 MGHDK and CDR2 SYGVNS. There are 15 residues in the CDR3. V trimming: 5 bases; J trimming: 5 bases; junction bases outside the gene matches: 10. CDR3 sequence: CASSTKQGAWDEQYF. As DNA, the CDR3 is TGTGCCAGCAGTACCAAACAGGGGGCGTGGGACGAGCAGTACTTC.

This clonotype has more than one count but fewer than ten. Relative to the germline gene, one junction end is altered; a read error may explain this. The genes are TRBV4-1 and TRBJ2-1; 13 nucleotides match TRBD2. Germline V gives CDR1 MGHRA, CDR2 YSYEKL. This CDR3 contains 17 residues. This CDR3 is CASSRGLAGDPEDEQFF. DNA of the CDR3: TGTGCCAGCAGCCGAGGACTAGCGGGAGACCCCGAGGATGAGCAGTTCTTC.

This clonotype was observed at least ten times. This chain joins TRBV7-2 and TRBJ2-7; 13 nucleotides line up with TRBD2. The CDR3 covers 16 residues. Per the germline V gene, CDR1 is SGHTA and CDR2 is FQGNSA. J gave up 6 bases and V 6 bases, and 11 bases lay outside the gene matches. Written as DNA, the CDR3 is TGTGCCAGCAGTCGACTAGCGGGAGGCCCGGAGGGCGAGCAGTACTTC. Encoded protein: CASSRLAGGPEGEQYF.

J is TRBJ2-1 and V is TRBV2, with TRBD2 identical over 9 bases. The CDR3 sequence is 15 residues long. From germline, CDR1 is SNHLY and CDR2 FYNNEI. V trimming: 6 bases; J trimming: 9 bases; junction bases outside the gene matches: 12. The CDR3 bases are TGTGCCAGCAGAACAGGGACTAGCTTGAACGGTGAGCAGTTCTTC. Amino acid sequence: CASRTGTSLNGEQFF. The whole variable domain, remainder taken from reference TRBV2 and TRBJ2-1, is EPEVTQTPSHQVTQMGQEVILRCVPISNHLYFYWYRQILGQKVEFLVSFYNNEISEKSEIFDDQFSVERPDGSNFTLKIRSTKLEDSAMYFCASRTGTSLNGEQFFGPGTRLTVL.

This clonotype was observed many times. The gene calls are TRBV11-2 and TRBJ2-7, with 10 positions matching TRBD2. Germline V gives CDR1 SGHAT, CDR2 FQNNGV. The junction had 4 bases not matched to a gene; V was cut back by 5 bases and J by 3 bases. The CDR3 extends over 14 amino acids. The CDR3 nucleotides read TGTGCCAGCAGCATAGGACTAGCGGACTACGAGCAGTACTTC. Protein sequence: CASSIGLADYEQYF.

The chain uses TRBV5-4 and TRBJ1-1, with D unclear. The V gene lost 7 bases and the J gene lost 1 base, with 5 bases spanning the gap. This CDR3 is 11 amino acids long. CDR1 SGHNT and CDR2 YYREEE come from the germline V gene (reference sequence). The CDR3 DNA reads TGTGCCAGCTACGCGAACACTGAAGCTTTCTTT. Translated, it gives CASYANTEAFF.

In its sample, this clonotype was seen a few times. The V call is TRBV10-3, the J call TRBJ2-7; possibly TRBD2 for D (6 bases). The CDR3 loop spans 14 amino acids. The germline CDR1 and CDR2 sequences are ENHRY and SYGVKD. Between the trimmed V and J ends, which lost 8 bases and 1 base, there was a span of 15 bases. The CDR3 protein is CAIRSGTRSYEQYF. The DNA for the CDR3 is TGTGCCATCCGTAGCGGTACAAGATCCTACGAGCAGTACTTC.

This clonotype was found many times. The rearrangement links TRBV7-8 to TRBJ2-2; the match to TRBD1 covers 9 bases. V lost 5 bases and J lost 2; bases outside the gene matches: 15. This CDR3 has 19 residues. From germline, CDR1 is SGHVS and CDR2 FQNEAQ. The CDR3 DNA reads as TGTGCCAGCAGCCTGGACAGGGGCAGAACGGCGAGAAACACCGGGGAGCTGTTTTTT. This encodes CASSLDRGRTARNTGELFF.

In its sample, this clonotype was seen a few times. The V call is TRBV7-8, the J call TRBJ2-7, with D tentatively TRBD1 or TRBD2 (5 bases each). In germline, CDR1 is SGHVS, CDR2 FQNEAQ. V was trimmed by 5 bases and J by 6 bases, leaving 20 bases between them. There are 15 residues in the CDR3. In DNA form, the CDR3 reads TGTGCCAGCAGCCAAGGGACGTCCGGCCACGCCGAGCAGTACGTC. It encodes CASSQGTSGHAEQYV.

This sequence joins TRBV11-3 and TRBJ1-1; D not resolved. Trimming removed 6 bases from V and 5 bases from J, with 16 bases in between. Per the germline V gene, CDR1 is SGHNT and CDR2 is YENEEA. This CDR3 comprises 14 residues. CDR3 nucleotide sequence: TGTGCCAGCAGTGTTATTTCCGGGTCTACTGAAGCTTTCTTT. Translated: CASSVISGSTEAFF.

This clonotype was observed a few times. The gene calls are TRBV7-2 and TRBJ2-1, with D possibly being TRBD2 (6 bases). V was trimmed by 5 bases and J by 6 bases, leaving 17 bases between them. CDR1 is SGHTA, CDR2 FQGNSA, per germline. The CDR3 totals 15 residues. CDR3 sequence reads: CASSPGRTPPNEQFF. For the CDR3, the DNA is TGTGCCAGCAGCCCAGGGAGGACCCCCCCCAATGAGCAGTTCTTC.

V and J are TRBV7-2 and TRBJ2-2, with D perhaps being TRBD1 or TRBD2 (6 bases each). The CDR3 sequence is 15 residues long. Deletions cut 1 base from V and 4 bases from J, with 10 bases between. The germline V gene encodes CDR1 SGHTA and CDR2 FQGNSA. As DNA, the CDR3 is TGTGCCAGCAGCTTAGGTCGGGGGCCCACCGGGGAGCTGTTTTTT. It translates to CASSLGRGPTGELFF.

This chain uses TRBV9 with TRBJ2-6; D remains ambiguous. The CDR3 has 16 amino acids. Trimming removed 1 base at V and 0 bases at J, with 8 bases between. The germline gives CDR1 SGDLS, CDR2 YYNGEE. In DNA form, the CDR3 reads TGTGCCAGCAGCGTAATGGGTAGCTCTGGGGCCAACGTCCTGACTTTC. It translates to CASSVMGSSGANVLTF.

The gene calls are TRBV12-3 or TRBV12-4 and TRBJ1-6; a possible D gene is TRBD1 (6 bases). The CDR3 extends over 15 amino acids. Trimming removed 7 bases from V and 4 bases from J, with 14 bases in between. In DNA form, the CDR3 reads TGTGCCAGCACCATCGGGACATCATATAATTCACCCCTCCACTTT. This codes for CASTIGTSYNSPLHF.

The rearrangement uses TRBV28 and TRBJ1-1; 7 bases line up with TRBD1. Germline values: CDR1 MDHEN, CDR2 SYDVKM. V was clipped by 6 bases and J by 3 bases; unmatched bases: 4. This CDR3 has 13 residues. The CDR3 DNA reads as TGTGCCAGCAGGGGGACAGCCCACACTGAAGCTTTCTTT. Amino acids: CASRGTAHTEAFF.

The chain combines TRBV6-2 or TRBV6-3 with TRBJ1-1; D perhaps matches TRBD1 (5 bases). The CDR3 has 14 residues. The V end was cut by 8 bases, the J end by 5 bases, with 18 bases between. The germline CDR1 and CDR2 sequences are MNHEY and SVGEGT. DNA for the CDR3: TGTGCCAGCGCTGACGTCAGGGCAGGAACTGAAGCTTTCTTT. This encodes CASADVRAGTEAFF.

This chain uses TRBV19 with TRBJ1-2; no clear D. Trimming removed 3 bases from V and 9 bases from J, with 20 bases in between. The CDR3 runs 15 residues. CDR1 is LNHDA and CDR2 is SQIVND in the germline V gene (reference sequence). The CDR3 sequence: CASSMPRGGMLRYTF. The DNA of the CDR3 is TGTGCCAGTAGTATGCCTCGAGGAGGGATGCTACGCTACACCTTC.

Only a few counts were recorded for this clonotype. The rearrangement joins TRBV4-1 to TRBJ1-2; 10 bases line up with TRBD1. Trimming at V came to 3 bases and at J to 8 bases, leaving 12 bases not matched to a gene. This CDR3 spans 16 amino acids. The germline gives CDR1 MGHRA, CDR2 YSYEKL. CDR3 protein: CASSHPGTGVWDGYTF. The CDR3 DNA reads TGCGCCAGCAGCCACCCCGGGACAGGGGTATGGGACGGCTACACCTTC.

This clonotype was counted many times. V is TRBV7-2 and J is TRBJ2-1; 7 bases are shared with TRBD2. The J segment lost 9 bases and the V segment lost 5 bases, leaving 1 base of the junction unmatched. The germline CDR1 and CDR2 sequences are SGHTA and FQGNSA. The CDR3 is 11 amino acids. The CDR3 reads CASSGLGEQFF. The DNA of the CDR3 is TGTGCCAGCAGCGGACTAGGTGAGCAGTTCTTC.

In its sample, this clonotype was seen many times. The chain joins TRBV7-2 to TRBJ1-5, with TRBD1 identical over 7 bases. CDR1 and CDR2 from the germline V gene are SGHTA and FQGNSA. CDR3 length: 15 residues. Trimming took 4 bases from V and 1 from J; bases not matched to a gene: 4. CDR3 bases: TGTGCCAGCAGCTGGGGACAGTACAGCAATCAGCCCCAGCATTTT. Translated, it gives CASSWGQYSNQPQHF. Filled out from reference TRBV7-2 and TRBJ1-5, the complete variable domain reads GAGVSQSPSNKVTEKGKDVELRCDPISGHTALYWYRQSLGQGLEFLIYFQGNSAPDKSGLPSDRFSAERTGGSVSTLTIQRTQQEDSAVYLCASSWGQYSNQPQHFGDGTRLSIL.

V and J are TRBV12-3 or TRBV12-4 and TRBJ2-1; 7 bases fit TRBD2. The V segment lost 8 bases and the J segment 8 bases; nucleotides outside the gene matches: 18. The CDR3 consists of 16 residues. CDR3 DNA: TGTGCCAGCTGCCTAGCGGTGGGGGTCGGCAATGATGAGCAGTTCTTC. Protein product: CASCLAVGVGNDEQFF.

The rearrangement uses TRBV19 and TRBJ2-5; TRBD2 matches at 7 bases. The germline V gene has CDR1 LNHDA and CDR2 SQIVND (reference sequence). The CDR3 consists of 14 residues. The J segment lost 2 bases and the V segment lost 6 bases, leaving 6 bases of the junction unmatched. In nucleotides, the CDR3 is TGTGCCAGTAGCGGTCGGGAGGTACAAGAGACCCAGTACTTC. Its protein product is CASSGREVQETQYF.

V and J are TRBV29-1 and TRBJ2-1; 13 bases match TRBD2. CDR3 length equals 14 residues. Germline V gene sequence: CDR1 SQVTM, CDR2 ANQGSEA. Trimming removed 6 bases from V and 5 bases from J; junction bases left unmatched: 4. The CDR3 nucleotides are TGCAGCGTCGTAGGACTAGCGGGAGACAATGAGCAGTTCTTC. Amino acid sequence: CSVVGLAGDNEQFF.

This clonotype was seen a few times. The chain combines TRBV7-2 with TRBJ2-3, with 9 bases fitting TRBD2. In germline, CDR1 is SGHTA, CDR2 FQGNSA. The ends lost 5 bases at V and 5 bases at J; junction bases unmatched: 5. The CDR3 is 14 residues long. As DNA, the CDR3 is TGTGCCAGCAGCCTTCTAGCGGGGATAGATACGCAGTATTTT. It yields the protein CASSLLAGIDTQYF. Together with reference TRBV7-2 and TRBJ2-3, the CDR3 gives the full variable domain: GAGVSQSPSNKVTEKGKDVELRCDPISGHTALYWYRQSLGQGLEFLIYFQGNSAPDKSGLPSDRFSAERTGGSVSTLTIQRTQQEDSAVYLCASSLLAGIDTQYFGPGTRLTVL.

This clonotype showed up many times. DNA for the CDR3: TGTGCCAGCACCCCGAGGGGCCCCACAGATACGCAGTATTTT. It is translated as CASTPRGPTDTQYF. The V and J genes are TRBV7-2 and TRBJ2-3; D assignment may be TRBD1 or TRBD2 (5 bases each). The CDR3 extends over 14 amino acids. With 7 bases removed from V and 2 bases from J, the gap between germline ends came to 13 bases. Germline lookup yields CDR1 SGHTA and CDR2 FQGNSA.

CDR3 in amino acids: CASSKTWTEEAFF. The CDR3, as DNA: TGTGCCAGCAGTAAAACTTGGACGGAAGAAGCTTTCTTT. The rearrangement joins TRBV6-5 to TRBJ1-1; D ambiguous. Germline V gene data show CDR1 as MNHEY and CDR2 as SVGAGI. V dropped 5 bases and J dropped 8 bases, with 15 bases sitting between them. There are 13 residues in the CDR3.

This clonotype came up once. This chain uses TRBV10-3 with TRBJ1-6; TRBD1 aligns across 9 bases. Losses at the gene ends were 9 bases for V and 7 bases for J; bases not matched to a gene: 4. The CDR3 has 13 residues. Looked up from germline, CDR1 is ENHRY and CDR2 is SYGVKD. The CDR3 nucleotides read TGTGCCATTTCCGGGACAGGGAATTCACCCCTCCACTTT. Its protein product is CAISGTGNSPLHF.